One sample yielded the 9 T cell receptor beta chains listed below, sequenced in a study of blood T cell repertoires in COVID-19. The data were produced by immunoSEQ multiplex PCR, yet TCRdb's version contains in-frame clones alone and is incomplete. Among 250,000 or so clones listed, roughly 83% were seen once. What was sequenced was PBMCs or T cells enriched from blood (not recorded which). The receptors stem from a woman aged 45-59 years who had recovered from COVID-19.

This rearrangement joins TRBV12-3 or TRBV12-4 to TRBJ1-2; no clear D. The CDR3 runs to 13 residues. V dropped 3 bases and J dropped 7 bases, with 12 bases sitting between them. The CDR3 here is CASSLAGFAGYTF. CDR3 DNA sequence: TGTGCCAGCAGTTTGGCCGGGTTTGCTGGCTACACCTTC.

This chain uses TRBV5-4 with TRBJ1-2; 7 positions match TRBD1. J lost 6 bases, V lost 4 bases, and 6 bases had no gene match. Looked up from germline, CDR1 is SGHNT and CDR2 is YYREEE (reference sequence). The CDR3 is made up of 13 amino acids. Here the CDR3 DNA reads TGTGCCAGCAGCCATACAGGGGAGGATGGCTACACCTTC. This encodes CASSHTGEDGYTF.

V and J are TRBV6-1 and TRBJ1-4, with D unresolved. The length of the CDR3 is 19 residues. Germline CDR1 and CDR2: MNHNS and SASEGT. The V end was cut by 1 base, the J end by 8 bases, with 26 bases between. The CDR3 coding sequence is TGTGCCAGCAGTGAAGAGCCTTTCATCAACGATGGATACGGGGAAAAACTGTTTTTT. It is translated as CASSEEPFINDGYGEKLFF.

On this clone itself: Compared with germline, one end of the junction differs, possibly owing to a read error. The chain links TRBV7-7 to TRBJ2-3; 8 bases match TRBD2. The CDR3 loop spans 16 amino acids. Germline assignment: CDR1 SSHAT and CDR2 FNYEAQ (reference sequence). The CDR3 reads CASSLGSGRGTDTQYF. In nucleotides, the CDR3 is TGTGCTAGCAGCTTAGGGAGCGGGAGAGGGACAGATACGCAGTATTTT.

This clone was detected once. The J gene is TRBJ2-4, the V gene TRBV9; TRBD1 matches 8 bases. The V and J ends lost 3 bases and 1 base, in that order; junction bases with no gene match: 6. The CDR3 is made up of 16 amino acids. Per germline, CDR1 SGDLS and CDR2 YYNGEE. As DNA, the CDR3 is TGTGCCAGCAGCGGACAGGGGTTTTCGGCCAAAAACATTCAGTACTTC. Its translation is CASSGQGFSAKNIQYF.

The chain uses TRBV4-1 and TRBJ1-2; possible D gene TRBD1, 5 bases. V was cut by 5 bases and J by 5 bases, with 24 bases left in between. CDR3 length equals 17 residues. Germline V CDR1 and CDR2: MGHRA, YSYEKL. CDR3 sequence: CASSATNPLGASYGYTF. The DNA for the CDR3 is TGCGCCAGCAGCGCCACCAACCCTTTAGGGGCGAGTTATGGCTACACCTTC.

The V and J genes are TRBV28 and TRBJ1-5; D possibly corresponds to TRBD1 (5 bases). Germline values: CDR1 MDHEN, CDR2 SYDVKM. Trimming removed 4 bases at V and 6 bases at J, with 7 bases between. CDR3 length: 12 residues. CDR3: CASSSGGQPQHF. In DNA form, the CDR3 reads TGTGCCAGCAGTTCGGGGGGTCAGCCCCAGCATTTT. The full variable domain, its missing parts supplied by reference TRBV28 and TRBJ1-5, is DVKVTQSSRYLVKRTGEKVFLECVQDMDHENMFWYRQDPGLGLRLIYFSYDVKMKEKGDIPEGYSVSREKKERFSLILESASTNQTSMYLCASSSGGQPQHFGDGTRLSIL.

This clone was recorded once. The genes are TRBV28 and TRBJ1-3; D uncertain. The germline CDR1 and CDR2 sequences are MDHEN and SYDVKM. V was pared by 6 bases and J by 8 bases, with 17 bases between. This CDR3 is 14 amino acids long. The CDR3 coding sequence is TGTGCCAGCAGGGCGGGCCTAGGGCGATACACCATATATTTT. Translation gives CASRAGLGRYTIYF.

The rearrangement uses TRBV30 and TRBJ1-1; D is perhaps TRBD1 (5 bases). Per the germline V gene, CDR1 is GTSNPN and CDR2 is SVGIG (reference sequence). Trimming shortened V by 5 bases and J by 11 bases, and 21 bases separated the two germline ends. The CDR3 runs 13 residues. The CDR3 sequence is CAWGADAGDGAFF. CDR3 coding DNA: TGTGCCTGGGGTGCCGACGCGGGGGATGGGGCTTTCTTT.